The 17 T cell receptor beta chains in this list originate from one sample, sequenced in a study of shared T cell receptors in the human thymus. Using immunoSEQ multiplex PCR, the repertoire was profiled, and TCRdb retains in-frame clones only, with some absent. The sample lists approximately 580,000 clones, 70% to 80% occurring once. These same records also appear under a second study, on human thymus T cells.

The sample taken for sequencing was thymocytes. The receptors derive from a boy younger than two with a congenital heart defect.

This clone was picked up a small number of times. The chain couples TRBV7-2 to TRBJ1-3; D gene unclear. Germline V gene data show CDR1 as SGHTA and CDR2 as FQGNSA. Trimming stripped 5 bases from V and 5 bases from J, with 13 bases between. The CDR3 covers 14 residues. The CDR3 protein is CASSPGGSRNTIYF. The CDR3 nucleotides read TGTGCCAGCAGCCCCGGAGGGAGTAGAAACACCATATATTTT.

In its sample, this clone was seen a few times. The chain employs TRBV9 and TRBJ2-5, with 7 bases aligning to TRBD2. CDR3 length: 21 residues. In germline, CDR1 is SGDLS, CDR2 YYNGEE. The V gene end was trimmed by 0 bases and the J gene end by 5 bases; junction bases not matched to a gene: 25. The CDR3 here is CASSVEAGSHVNRGFRETQYF. CDR3 sequence (DNA): TGTGCCAGCAGCGTAGAAGCGGGGAGCCATGTTAACCGAGGGTTCCGGGAGACCCAGTACTTC.

The chain combines TRBV4-2 with TRBJ2-7; 9 nucleotides align to TRBD2. Germline V gene data show CDR1 as LGHNA and CDR2 as YNFKEQ. The CDR3 is made up of 16 amino acids. J was trimmed by 7 bases and V by 0 bases; bases with no gene match: 10. Written as DNA, the CDR3 is TGTGCCAGCAGCCAAGATCGAGCGGGGGGCTCTAAGGAGCAGTACTTC. This translates into CASSQDRAGGSKEQYF.

This chain uses TRBV4-3 with TRBJ2-2; TRBD2 agrees at 12 bases. The CDR3 is 18 amino acids. The ends lost 3 bases at V and 6 bases at J; junction bases unmatched: 11. CDR1 is LGHNA, CDR2 YSLEER, per germline. As DNA, the CDR3 is TGCGCCAGCAGCCATGGACTAGCGGGGAGCGGGAAACCCGGGGAGCTGTTTTTT. The encoded protein is CASSHGLAGSGKPGELFF.

This clone was observed a few times. The rearrangement uses TRBV19 and TRBJ2-7; D is ambiguous. From germline, CDR1 is LNHDA and CDR2 SQIVND (reference sequence). The CDR3 spans 11 residues. Trimming stripped 6 bases from V and 4 bases from J, with 7 bases between. CDR3 sequence: CASRSPYEQYF. The CDR3 coding sequence is TGTGCCAGTAGATCCCCGTACGAGCAGTACTTC.

This rearrangement joins TRBV4-3 to TRBJ2-5, with 9 nucleotides matching TRBD2. The germline CDR1 and CDR2 sequences are LGHNA and YSLEER. V trimming: 1 base; J trimming: 5 bases; junction bases outside the gene matches: 14. The CDR3 is made up of 18 amino acids. In nucleotides, the CDR3 is TGCGCCAGCAGCCAAGGCAGAACCGGGCGGGAGGGCCGGGAGACCCAGTACTTC. Translating gives CASSQGRTGREGRETQYF.

The chain uses TRBV7-9 and TRBJ2-7, with D perhaps TRBD1 (6 bases). The CDR3 contains 14 residues. Trimming removed 7 bases from V and 2 bases from J, with 15 bases in between. The germline V gene has CDR1 SEHNR and CDR2 FQNEAQ (reference sequence). The CDR3 sequence is CASTIRGTTYEQYF. CDR3 coding DNA: TGTGCCAGCACAATTAGGGGGACGACCTACGAGCAGTACTTC.

This chain joins TRBV30 and TRBJ2-7; TRBD1 is a possible D gene (5 bases). Trimming cost V 7 bases and J 0 bases, with 13 bases left between them. The CDR3 is made up of 13 amino acids. In germline, CDR1 is GTSNPN, CDR2 SVGIG (reference sequence). CDR3 bases: TGTGCCTTCTCGCTAGGGGTCTCCTACGAGCAGTACTTC. Amino acid sequence: CAFSLGVSYEQYF.

The table lists this clone with a few counts. V usage is TRBV10-3 and J usage is TRBJ2-3; 7 positions agree with TRBD1. The germline gives CDR1 ENHRY, CDR2 SYGVKD. The CDR3 loop spans 16 amino acids. V lost 0 bases to trimming and J lost 4 bases; unmatched junction nucleotides: 7. CDR3 in DNA: TGTGCCATCAGTGAGTCGGGGGAGAGGGGGCCAGATACGCAGTATTTT. The encoded protein is CAISESGERGPDTQYF.

This clone was picked up a small number of times. The chain couples TRBV5-4 to TRBJ2-7; 14 bases are a match to TRBD2. The CDR3 consists of 17 residues. Germline values: CDR1 SGHNT, CDR2 YYREEE (reference sequence). V lost 3 bases, J lost 1 base, and 6 bases stayed unmatched. The CDR3 DNA reads as TGTGCCAGCAGCTCCCGACTAGCGGGAGGGAAGTCCTACGAGCAGTACTTC. The encoded protein is CASSSRLAGGKSYEQYF.

V and J are TRBV6-1 and TRBJ2-5, with D possibly TRBD2 on 7 matching bases. Germline V CDR1 and CDR2: MNHNS, SASEGT. The length of the CDR3 is 20 residues. V was cut by 2 bases and J by 3 bases, with 28 bases left in between. The CDR3 nucleotides read TGTGCCAGCAGTGAAAAAGGAGGGGGGGTCAGCGCGAGGGGTGAAGAGACCCAGTACTTC. Its protein is CASSEKGGGVSARGEETQYF.

This clone was counted a single time. The V gene is TRBV13, the J gene TRBJ2-7; TRBD2 matches 10 bases. Trimming removed 5 bases from V and 3 bases from J; junction bases left unmatched: 10. Germline CDR1 reads PRHDT; CDR2 reads FYEKMQ (reference sequence). The CDR3 length is 16 residues. The CDR3 sequence: CASSPRTSGKDYEQYF. Written as DNA, the CDR3 is TGTGCCAGCAGCCCCCGAACTAGCGGGAAAGACTACGAGCAGTACTTC. Full variable domain (remainder filled in from reference TRBV13 and TRBJ2-7): AAGVIQSPRHLIKEKRETATLKCYPIPRHDTVYWYQQGPGQDPQFLISFYEKMQSDKGSIPDRFSAQQFSDYHSELNMSSLELGDSALYFCASSPRTSGKDYEQYFGPGTRLTVT.

CDR3: CAWTPDRTSYEQYF. CDR3 nucleotide sequence: TGTGCCTGGACCCCGGACAGAACCTCCTACGAGCAGTACTTC. The chain has TRBV30 and TRBJ2-7; TRBD1 is a possible D gene (6 bases). V dropped 4 bases and J dropped 0 bases, with 13 bases sitting between them. The CDR3 sequence is 14 residues long. Per germline, CDR1 GTSNPN and CDR2 SVGIG (reference sequence).

The chain carries TRBV10-3 and TRBJ2-7; no clear D gene. V lost 5 bases and J 8 bases, leaving 19 bases between the germline ends. Germline V gives CDR1 ENHRY, CDR2 SYGVKD. This CDR3 is built from 14 residues. CDR3: CAISPHRSFSKQYF. In DNA, the CDR3 is TGTGCCATCAGTCCCCACCGGTCTTTTAGTAAGCAGTACTTC.

This clone was observed a single time. This rearrangement joins TRBV7-6 to TRBJ2-7; 9 nucleotides line up with TRBD1. V shed 0 bases and J 5 bases; nucleotides not matched to a gene: 8. The CDR3 covers 16 residues. The germline V gene encodes CDR1 SGHVS and CDR2 FNYEAQ. Here the CDR3 DNA reads TGTGCCAGCAGCTTAGCGGGAGACAGGGGGTTCCACGAGCAGTACTTC. This sequence encodes CASSLAGDRGFHEQYF. Together with reference TRBV7-6 and TRBJ2-7, the CDR3 gives the full variable domain: GAGVSQSPRYKVTKRGQDVALRCDPISGHVSLYWYRQALGQGPEFLTYFNYEAQQDKSGLPNDRFSAERPEGSISTLTIQRTEQRDSAMYRCASSLAGDRGFHEQYFGPGTRLTVT.

Here the CDR3 DNA reads TGCGCCAGCAGCCAAGATCCATGGACTAGCGGGAGCTACGAGCAGTACTTC. Protein: CASSQDPWTSGSYEQYF. The chain combines TRBV4-3 with TRBJ2-7; 13 positions agree with TRBD2. Germline V gene data show CDR1 as LGHNA and CDR2 as YSLEER. V was clipped by 0 bases and J by 3 bases; unmatched bases: 5. This CDR3 comprises 17 residues.

V usage is TRBV27 and J usage is TRBJ1-5, with TRBD1 matching 7 bases. The CDR3 sequence is 18 residues long. With V trimmed by 6 bases and J by 9 bases, 23 bases remained unmatched. Per the germline V gene, CDR1 is MNHEY and CDR2 is SMNVEV (reference sequence). This CDR3 is CASSRPSLTGIVEGPQHF. CDR3 sequence (DNA): TGTGCCAGCAGCCGCCCTTCCTTGACAGGGATAGTAGAAGGGCCCCAGCATTTT.